Listed below are T cell receptor beta chains from one sample, sequenced in a study of blood T cell repertoires in COVID-19. This table comes from immunoSEQ multiplex PCR, and its TCRdb copy is limited to in-frame clones, with some not included. The sample has 65,000 to 80,000 clones, roughly four fifths seen once; the top ten hold 21%. Sequenced sample: peripheral blood. Every receptor here comes from a human donor in a cohort sampled during active COVID-19. The CDR3 runs from the conserved cysteine through the conserved F or W. A D gene is named only where the DNA matches it firmly. Size values are once, few and many counts, or a class for expanded clones, and some rows have none.

CDR3nt: TGTGCCAGCAGCGGGGGGGGCCCCCAAGAGACCCAGTACTTC
CDR3aa: CASSGGGPQETQYF
v_gene: TRBV2
d_gene: TRBD2
abundance: .
j_gene: TRBJ2-5

CDR3nt: TGTGCCAGCAGACCACAGGGGGCCGATAATTCACCCCTCCACTTT
CDR3aa: CASRPQGADNSPLHF
v_gene: TRBV2
d_gene: TRBD1
abundance: .
j_gene: TRBJ1-6

CDR3nt: TGTGCCAGTAGTGGGGACAGGGCTGGGGCCAACGTCCTGACTTTC
CDR3aa: CASSGDRAGANVLTF
v_gene: TRBV19
d_gene: TRBD1
abundance: .
j_gene: TRBJ2-6

CDR3nt: TGTGCCAGCAGTCGAGCGGGGCGTCTAGCGGGGGGTGAGACCCAGTACTTC
CDR3aa: CASSRAGRLAGGETQYF
v_gene: TRBV6-4
d_gene: TRBD2
abundance: once
j_gene: TRBJ2-5

CDR3nt: TGTGCCAGCAGCTCCCAGGGGGCGCGGGGCTACACCTTC
CDR3aa: CASSSQGARGYTF
v_gene: TRBV7-2
d_gene: TRBD1
abundance: .
j_gene: TRBJ1-2

CDR3nt: TGTGCCAGCAGCCGCACAGGAGAAGGCTACACCTTC
CDR3aa: CASSRTGEGYTF
v_gene: TRBV3-1/TRBV3-2
d_gene: .
abundance: few
j_gene: TRBJ1-2

CDR3nt: TGTGCCAGCAGCGTAAAAGAGACCCAGTACTTC
CDR3aa: CASSVKETQYF
v_gene: TRBV7-2
d_gene: .
abundance: .
j_gene: TRBJ2-5

CDR3nt: TGTGCCAGCTCACCGGGACAGGTGGAAAGCTACACCTTC
CDR3aa: CASSPGQVESYTF
v_gene: TRBV18
d_gene: TRBD1
abundance: .
j_gene: TRBJ1-2

CDR3nt: TGTGCCAGCAGCTGGGGACGGGGGGGGCCCACAGATACGCAGTATTTT
CDR3aa: CASSWGRGGPTDTQYF
v_gene: TRBV5-4
d_gene: TRBD2
abundance: .
j_gene: TRBJ2-3

CDR3nt: TGTGCCAGTAGTATGCCCACAGGGTTGGGGGCCAACGTCCTGACTTTC
CDR3aa: CASSMPTGLGANVLTF
v_gene: TRBV19
d_gene: .
abundance: .
j_gene: TRBJ2-6

CDR3nt: TGCGCCAGCAGTGAGTCCCAGGGCTTTTATGGCTACACCTTC
CDR3aa: CASSESQGFYGYTF
v_gene: TRBV10-2
d_gene: .
abundance: .
j_gene: TRBJ1-2

CDR3nt: TGTGCCAGCAGTCCAACGGGACAGGCGTACCAAGAGACCCAGTACTTC
CDR3aa: CASSPTGQAYQETQYF
v_gene: TRBV27
d_gene: TRBD1
abundance: .
j_gene: TRBJ2-5

CDR3nt: TGTGCCACCAGTGATAGACTAGCGGGAGGAGAGACCCAGTACTTC
CDR3aa: CATSDRLAGGETQYF
v_gene: TRBV24-1
d_gene: TRBD2
abundance: .
j_gene: TRBJ2-5

CDR3nt: TGTGCCAGCAGTTATCGACAGGGGGCCTACGAGCAGTACTTC
CDR3aa: CASSYRQGAYEQYF
v_gene: TRBV6-6
d_gene: TRBD1
abundance: few
j_gene: TRBJ2-7

CDR3nt: TGTGCCAGCATGGAGGGCGGCTATGGCTACACCTTC
CDR3aa: CASMEGGYGYTF
v_gene: TRBV6-5
d_gene: .
abundance: .
j_gene: TRBJ1-2

CDR3nt: TGTGCCAGCAGCTCCATAGGGGGCGTCACTGAAGCTTTCTTT
CDR3aa: CASSSIGGVTEAFF
v_gene: TRBV7-9
d_gene: TRBD1
abundance: .
j_gene: TRBJ1-1

CDR3nt: TGTGCCACCAGTGAACAGGGGACGGACTACACCTTC
CDR3aa: CATSEQGTDYTF
v_gene: TRBV24-1
d_gene: TRBD1
abundance: .
j_gene: TRBJ1-2

CDR3nt: TGTGCCAGCAGTCCTTACACAGGGGTAGGAAACACCATATATTTT
CDR3aa: CASSPYTGVGNTIYF
v_gene: TRBV6-5
d_gene: TRBD1
abundance: .
j_gene: TRBJ1-3

CDR3nt: TGCGCCAGCAGCTCCCGACAGGGGGCATCCGAGCAGTACTTC
CDR3aa: CASSSRQGASEQYF
v_gene: TRBV5-1
d_gene: TRBD1
abundance: .
j_gene: TRBJ2-7

CDR3nt: TGTGCCAGCAGTTACACAGAAGTGACAGCGAATCAGCCCCAGCATTTT
CDR3aa: CASSYTEVTANQPQHF
v_gene: TRBV6-2/TRBV6-3
d_gene: .
abundance: few
j_gene: TRBJ1-5

CDR3nt: TGTGCCAGCAGTCGAACAGGCAGGAGTGGCTACACCTTC
CDR3aa: CASSRTGRSGYTF
v_gene: TRBV28
d_gene: .
abundance: few
j_gene: TRBJ1-2

CDR3nt: TGTGCCAGCACCATCGGGTCTGAAGCTTTCTTT
CDR3aa: CASTIGSEAFF
v_gene: TRBV2
d_gene: .
abundance: .
j_gene: TRBJ1-1

CDR3nt: TGTGCCAGCAGCTTAGACGACAGGGGGCGGGGTGGCTACACCTTC
CDR3aa: CASSLDDRGRGGYTF
v_gene: TRBV7-8
d_gene: TRBD1
abundance: .
j_gene: TRBJ1-2

CDR3nt: TGTGCCAGCAGTACAGGGACAGGGCAGGGCTACACCTTC
CDR3aa: CASSTGTGQGYTF
v_gene: TRBV6-5
d_gene: TRBD1
abundance: .
j_gene: TRBJ1-2

CDR3nt: TGTGCCACCAGTCAACATGCGGCAGATACGCAGTATTTT
CDR3aa: CATSQHAADTQYF
v_gene: TRBV24-1
d_gene: .
abundance: .
j_gene: TRBJ2-3

CDR3nt: TGTGCCAGCAGTGGTAAGCGGGGGGGCTCCTACGAGCAGTACTTC
CDR3aa: CASSGKRGGSYEQYF
v_gene: TRBV2
d_gene: TRBD2
abundance: .
j_gene: TRBJ2-7

CDR3nt: TGCAGCGTTGAAGGCAGGAAAGAGACCCAGTACTTC
CDR3aa: CSVEGRKETQYF
v_gene: TRBV29-1
d_gene: .
abundance: .
j_gene: TRBJ2-5

CDR3nt: TGTGCCACCAGCCCCAGAGGGAGGCAGACCTCTAATGTAGCCAAAAACATTCAGTACTTC
CDR3aa: CATSPRGRQTSNVAKNIQYF
v_gene: TRBV15
d_gene: .
abundance: .
j_gene: TRBJ2-4

CDR3nt: TGCAGCGTTGTGGGGGCTAGGGACACTGAAGCTTTCTTT
CDR3aa: CSVVGARDTEAFF
v_gene: TRBV29-1
d_gene: .
abundance: few
j_gene: TRBJ1-1

CDR3nt: TGTGCCAGCAGCTTAGGGGCCGGGGAAAAACTGTTTTTT
CDR3aa: CASSLGAGEKLFF
v_gene: TRBV5-4
d_gene: .
abundance: .
j_gene: TRBJ1-4

CDR3nt: TGTGCCAGCAGCCGAAAGAGGACAGGTAGCAATCAGCCCCAGCATTTT
CDR3aa: CASSRKRTGSNQPQHF
v_gene: TRBV7-8
d_gene: TRBD1
abundance: .
j_gene: TRBJ1-5

CDR3nt: TGTGCCAGCAGCCTTAACAAACAGGGTAGCGAGCAGTACTTC
CDR3aa: CASSLNKQGSEQYF
v_gene: TRBV3-1/TRBV3-2
d_gene: .
abundance: .
j_gene: TRBJ2-7

CDR3nt: TGTGCCAGCAGCAAATCAGGACAGGGGGCTGGAAACACCATATATTTT
CDR3aa: CASSKSGQGAGNTIYF
v_gene: TRBV21-1
d_gene: .
abundance: .
j_gene: TRBJ1-3

CDR3nt: TGTGCCAGCAGCTTGGGAGGGACAGCCAATGAGCAGTTCTTC
CDR3aa: CASSLGGTANEQFF
v_gene: TRBV5-5
d_gene: TRBD1
abundance: .
j_gene: TRBJ2-1

CDR3nt: TGTGCTAGTGGTTTGGCACGAGGCAATCAGCCCCAGCATTTT
CDR3aa: CASGLARGNQPQHF
v_gene: TRBV12-5
d_gene: .
abundance: .
j_gene: TRBJ1-5

CDR3nt: TGTGCCAGCAGTCTACGCGAGACTAGCGGGGGGAAAAACGAGCAGTACTTC
CDR3aa: CASSLRETSGGKNEQYF
v_gene: TRBV6-6
d_gene: TRBD2
abundance: .
j_gene: TRBJ2-7

CDR3nt: TGTGCCAGCAGCTTAATCGGGAAAGAGAACACTGAAGCTTTCTTT
CDR3aa: CASSLIGKENTEAFF
v_gene: TRBV11-2
d_gene: .
abundance: .
j_gene: TRBJ1-1

CDR3nt: TGCGCCAGCAGCTCCTTCCAGGGGGACGGTGGCTACACCTTC
CDR3aa: CASSSFQGDGGYTF
v_gene: TRBV5-1
d_gene: TRBD1
abundance: few
j_gene: TRBJ1-2